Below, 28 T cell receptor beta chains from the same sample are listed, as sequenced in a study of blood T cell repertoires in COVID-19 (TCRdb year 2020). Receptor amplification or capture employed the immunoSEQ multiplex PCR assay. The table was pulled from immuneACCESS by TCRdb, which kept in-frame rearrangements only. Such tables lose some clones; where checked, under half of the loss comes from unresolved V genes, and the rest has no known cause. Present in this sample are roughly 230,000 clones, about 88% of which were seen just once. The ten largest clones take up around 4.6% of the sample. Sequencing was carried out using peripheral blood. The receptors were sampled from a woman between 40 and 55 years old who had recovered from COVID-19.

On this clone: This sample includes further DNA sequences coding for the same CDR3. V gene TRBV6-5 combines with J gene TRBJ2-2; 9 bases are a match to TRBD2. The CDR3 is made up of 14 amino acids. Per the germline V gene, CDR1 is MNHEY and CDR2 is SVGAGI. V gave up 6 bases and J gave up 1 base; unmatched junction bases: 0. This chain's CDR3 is CASRTSGNTGELFF. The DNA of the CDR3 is TGTGCCAGCAGGACTAGCGGGAACACCGGGGAGCTGTTTTTT.

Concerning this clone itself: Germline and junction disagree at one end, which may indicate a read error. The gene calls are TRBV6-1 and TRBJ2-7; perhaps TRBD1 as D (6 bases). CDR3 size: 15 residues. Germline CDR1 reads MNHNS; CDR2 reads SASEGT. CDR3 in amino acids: CASSEADRTILPPFF. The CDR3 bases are TGTGCCAGCAGTGAAGCCGACAGGACAATTCTACCCCCCTTCTTC.

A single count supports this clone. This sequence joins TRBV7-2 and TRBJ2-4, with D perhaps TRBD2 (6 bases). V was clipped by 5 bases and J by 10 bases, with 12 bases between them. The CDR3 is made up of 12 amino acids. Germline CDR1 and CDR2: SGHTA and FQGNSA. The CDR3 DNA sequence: TGTGCCAGCAGCCGGGCAGGAGGGATTCAGTACTTC. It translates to CASSRAGGIQYF.

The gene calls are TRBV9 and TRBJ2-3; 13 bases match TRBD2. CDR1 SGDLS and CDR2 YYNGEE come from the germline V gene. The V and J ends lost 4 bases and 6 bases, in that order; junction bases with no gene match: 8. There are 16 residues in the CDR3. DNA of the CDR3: TGTGCCAGCAGCCTAGGACTAGCGGGAGCGTCTGATACGCAGTATTTT. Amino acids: CASSLGLAGASDTQYF.

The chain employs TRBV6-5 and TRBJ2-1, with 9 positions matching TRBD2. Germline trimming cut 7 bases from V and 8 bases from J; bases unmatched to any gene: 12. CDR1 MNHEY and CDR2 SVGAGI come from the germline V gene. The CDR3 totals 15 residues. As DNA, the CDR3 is TGTGCCAGCACCAAGGCCCGCGGGGGGGGCGATGAGCAGTTCTTC. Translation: CASTKARGGGDEQFF.

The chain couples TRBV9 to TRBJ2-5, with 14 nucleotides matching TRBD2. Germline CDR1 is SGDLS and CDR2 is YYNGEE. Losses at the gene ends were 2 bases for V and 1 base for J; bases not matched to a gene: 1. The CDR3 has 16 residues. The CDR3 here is CASSVTSGGAQETQYF. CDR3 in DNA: TGTGCCAGCAGCGTGACTAGCGGGGGGGCCCAAGAGACCCAGTACTTC.

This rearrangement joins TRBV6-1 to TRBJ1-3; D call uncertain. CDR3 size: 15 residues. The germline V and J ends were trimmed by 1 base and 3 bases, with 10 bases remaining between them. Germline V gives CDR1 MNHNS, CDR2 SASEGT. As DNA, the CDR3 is TGTGCCAGCAGTGAAGATCTGGGAGGTGGAAACACCATATATTTT. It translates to CASSEDLGGGNTIYF.

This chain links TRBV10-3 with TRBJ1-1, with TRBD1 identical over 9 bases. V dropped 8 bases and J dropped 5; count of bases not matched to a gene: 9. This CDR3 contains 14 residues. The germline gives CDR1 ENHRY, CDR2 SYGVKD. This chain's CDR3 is CAIGDRDIRTEAFF. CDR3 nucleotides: TGTGCCATCGGGGACAGGGATATTAGGACTGAAGCTTTCTTT.

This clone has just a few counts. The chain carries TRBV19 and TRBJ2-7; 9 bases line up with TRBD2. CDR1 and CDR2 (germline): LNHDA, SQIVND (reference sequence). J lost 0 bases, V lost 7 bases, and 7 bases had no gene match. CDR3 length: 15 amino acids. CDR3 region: CASKERGASSYEQYF. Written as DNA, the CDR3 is TGTGCCAGTAAGGAGCGGGGGGCGAGCTCCTACGAGCAGTACTTC. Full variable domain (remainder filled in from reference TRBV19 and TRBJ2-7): DGGITQSPKYLFRKEGQNVTLSCEQNLNHDAMYWYRQDPGQGLRLIYYSQIVNDFQKGDIAEGYSVSREKKESFPLTVTSAQKNPTAFYLCASKERGASSYEQYFGPGTRLTVT.

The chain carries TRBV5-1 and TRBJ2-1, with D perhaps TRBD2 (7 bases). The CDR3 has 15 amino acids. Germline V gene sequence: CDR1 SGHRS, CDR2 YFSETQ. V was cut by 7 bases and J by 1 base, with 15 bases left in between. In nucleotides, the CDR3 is TGCGCCAGCGGGGCGGGGGCGAATTCCTACAATGAGCAGTTCTTC. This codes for CASGAGANSYNEQFF.

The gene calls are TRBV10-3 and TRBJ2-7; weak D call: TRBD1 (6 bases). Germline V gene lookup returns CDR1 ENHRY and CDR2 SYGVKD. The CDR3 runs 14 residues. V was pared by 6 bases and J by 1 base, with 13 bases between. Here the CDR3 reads CAIRATGTSYEQYF. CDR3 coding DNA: TGTGCCATCAGGGCAACCGGGACATCCTACGAGCAGTACTTC.

In DNA, the CDR3 is TGTGCCAGCAGCTTAGCAGGGAGCGGGGGGGCCTATTTCGCGCAGTATTTT. Protein: CASSLAGSGGAYFAQYF. The V call is TRBV11-2, the J call TRBJ2-3; 10 bases match TRBD2. CDR3 length: 17 amino acids. Germline CDR1 reads SGHAT; CDR2 reads FQNNGV. J lost 10 bases, V lost 1 base, and 14 bases had no gene match.

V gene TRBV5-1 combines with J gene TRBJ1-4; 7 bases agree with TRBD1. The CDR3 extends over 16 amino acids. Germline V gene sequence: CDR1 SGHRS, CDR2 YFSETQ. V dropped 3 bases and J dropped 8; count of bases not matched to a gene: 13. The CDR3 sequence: CASSWDVGQPYEKLFF. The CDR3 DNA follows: TGCGCCAGCAGCTGGGACGTGGGACAGCCCTACGAAAAACTGTTTTTT.

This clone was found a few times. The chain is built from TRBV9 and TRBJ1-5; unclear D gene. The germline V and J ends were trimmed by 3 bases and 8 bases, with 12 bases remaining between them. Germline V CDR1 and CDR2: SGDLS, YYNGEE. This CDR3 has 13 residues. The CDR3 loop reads CASSEEGEEPQHF. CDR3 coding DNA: TGTGCCAGCAGCGAGGAGGGCGAAGAGCCCCAGCATTTT.

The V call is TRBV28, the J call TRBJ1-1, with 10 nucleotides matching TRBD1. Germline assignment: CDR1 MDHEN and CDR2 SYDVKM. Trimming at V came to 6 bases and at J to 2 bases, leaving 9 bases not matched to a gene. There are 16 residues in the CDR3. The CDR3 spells CASRRQGAGFNTEAFF. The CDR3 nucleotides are TGTGCCAGCAGACGACAGGGGGCAGGTTTTAACACTGAAGCTTTCTTT.

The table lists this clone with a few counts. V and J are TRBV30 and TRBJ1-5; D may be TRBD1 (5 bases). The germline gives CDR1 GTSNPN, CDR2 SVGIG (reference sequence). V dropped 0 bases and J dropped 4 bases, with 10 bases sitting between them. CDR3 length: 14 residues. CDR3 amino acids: CAWSVGRGNQPQHF. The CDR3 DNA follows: TGTGCCTGGAGTGTAGGGAGGGGAAATCAGCCCCAGCATTTT.

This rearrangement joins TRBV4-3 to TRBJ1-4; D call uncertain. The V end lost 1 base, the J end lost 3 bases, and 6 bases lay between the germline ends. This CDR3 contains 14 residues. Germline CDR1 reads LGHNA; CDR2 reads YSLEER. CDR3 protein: CASSQGSSNEKLFF. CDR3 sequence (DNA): TGCGCCAGCAGCCAAGGTTCGTCTAATGAAAAACTGTTTTTT.

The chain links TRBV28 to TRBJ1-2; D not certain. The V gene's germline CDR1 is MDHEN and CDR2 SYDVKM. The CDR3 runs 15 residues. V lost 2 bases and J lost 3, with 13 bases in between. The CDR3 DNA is TGTGCCAGCAGTTTACCGAACTGGGCCGACTATGGCTACACCTTC. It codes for CASSLPNWADYGYTF.

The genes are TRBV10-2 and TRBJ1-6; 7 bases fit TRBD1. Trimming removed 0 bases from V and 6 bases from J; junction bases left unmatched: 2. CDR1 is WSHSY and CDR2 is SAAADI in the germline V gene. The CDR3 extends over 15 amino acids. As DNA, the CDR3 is TGCGCCAGCAGTGAGTCGGGACAGTTTAATTCACCCCTCCACTTT. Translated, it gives CASSESGQFNSPLHF.

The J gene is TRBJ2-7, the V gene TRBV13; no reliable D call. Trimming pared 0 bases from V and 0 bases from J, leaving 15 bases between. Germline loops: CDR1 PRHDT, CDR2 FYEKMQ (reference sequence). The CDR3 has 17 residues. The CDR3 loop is CASSLGSSTWSSYEQYV. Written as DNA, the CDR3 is TGTGCCAGCAGCTTAGGGTCTTCAACCTGGAGCTCCTACGAGCAGTACGTC.

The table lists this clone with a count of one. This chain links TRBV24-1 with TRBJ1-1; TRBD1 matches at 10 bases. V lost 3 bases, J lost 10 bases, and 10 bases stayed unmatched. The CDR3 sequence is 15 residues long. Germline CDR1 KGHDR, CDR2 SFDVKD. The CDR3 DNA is TGTGCCACCAGTGATGCCGGGACAGGGGATGTCGGAGCTTTCTTT. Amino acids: CATSDAGTGDVGAFF.

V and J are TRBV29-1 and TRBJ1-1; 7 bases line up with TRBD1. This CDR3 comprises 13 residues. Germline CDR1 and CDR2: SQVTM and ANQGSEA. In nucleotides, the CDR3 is TGCCTCGCCCAGGGACAGATGAACACTGAAGCTTTCTTT. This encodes CLAQGQMNTEAFF. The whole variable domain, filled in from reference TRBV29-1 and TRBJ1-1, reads SAVISQKPSRDICQRGTSLTIQCQVDSQVTMMFWYRQQPGQSLTLIATANQGSEATYESGFVIDKFPISRPNLTFSTLTVSNMSPEDSSIYLCLAQGQMNTEAFFGQGTRLTVV.

The CDR3 DNA is TGTGCCAGCAGCCAAGATCGGGACACCCTTTACAATGAGCAGTTCTTC. As protein: CASSQDRDTLYNEQFF. This sequence joins TRBV3-1 (or the pseudogene TRBV3-2) and TRBJ2-1; tentative D call: TRBD1 (6 bases). The CDR3 extends over 16 amino acids. Between the trimmed V and J ends, which lost 0 bases and 4 bases, there was a span of 13 bases. Germline CDR1 LGHDT, CDR2 YNNKEL (reference sequence).

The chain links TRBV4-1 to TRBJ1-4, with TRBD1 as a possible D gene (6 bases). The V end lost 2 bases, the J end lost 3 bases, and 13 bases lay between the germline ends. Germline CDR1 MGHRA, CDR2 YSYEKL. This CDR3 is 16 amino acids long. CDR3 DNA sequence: TGCGCCAGCAGCCAAAACCCGACAGGTCCTAATGAAAAACTGTTTTTT. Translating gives CASSQNPTGPNEKLFF.

The CDR3 sequence: CASRPGQGYYGYTF. The CDR3 DNA reads as TGTGCCAGTCGCCCGGGACAGGGGTACTATGGCTACACCTTC. The chain uses TRBV19 and TRBJ1-2; 10 bases are a match to TRBD1. Unmatched junction bases numbered 6, after V lost 8 bases and J lost 3 bases. This CDR3 comprises 14 residues. Germline V gene lookup returns CDR1 LNHDA and CDR2 SQIVND (reference sequence).

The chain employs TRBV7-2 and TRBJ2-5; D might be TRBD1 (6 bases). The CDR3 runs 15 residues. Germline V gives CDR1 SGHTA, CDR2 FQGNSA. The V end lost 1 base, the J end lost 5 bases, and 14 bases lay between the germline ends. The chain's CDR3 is CASSLELTRGETQYF. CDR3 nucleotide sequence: TGTGCCAGCAGCTTAGAACTGACAAGGGGGGAGACCCAGTACTTC.

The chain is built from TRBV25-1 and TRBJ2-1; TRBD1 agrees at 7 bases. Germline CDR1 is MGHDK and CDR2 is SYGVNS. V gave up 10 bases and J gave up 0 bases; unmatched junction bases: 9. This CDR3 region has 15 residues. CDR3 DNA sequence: TGTGCCACTCGAAGACAGGGCGGCTCCTACAATGAGCAGTTCTTC. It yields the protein CATRRQGGSYNEQFF.

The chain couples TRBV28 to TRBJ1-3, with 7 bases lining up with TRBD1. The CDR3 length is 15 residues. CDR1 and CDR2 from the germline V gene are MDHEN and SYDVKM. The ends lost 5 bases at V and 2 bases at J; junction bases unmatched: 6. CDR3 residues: CASSNDRVPGNTIYF. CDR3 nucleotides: TGTGCCAGCAGTAACGACAGGGTACCTGGAAACACCATATATTTT.